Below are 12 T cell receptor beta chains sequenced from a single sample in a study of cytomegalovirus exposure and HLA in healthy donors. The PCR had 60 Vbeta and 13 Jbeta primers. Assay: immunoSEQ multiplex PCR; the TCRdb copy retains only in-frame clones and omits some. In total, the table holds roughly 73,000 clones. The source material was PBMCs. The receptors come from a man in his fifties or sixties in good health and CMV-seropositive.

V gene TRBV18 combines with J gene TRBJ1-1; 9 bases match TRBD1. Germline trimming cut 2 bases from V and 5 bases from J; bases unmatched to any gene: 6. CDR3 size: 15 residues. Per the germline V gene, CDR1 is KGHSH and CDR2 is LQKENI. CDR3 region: CASSPITGGRTEAFF. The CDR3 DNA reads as TGTGCCAGCTCACCAATAACAGGGGGCAGGACTGAAGCTTTCTTT.

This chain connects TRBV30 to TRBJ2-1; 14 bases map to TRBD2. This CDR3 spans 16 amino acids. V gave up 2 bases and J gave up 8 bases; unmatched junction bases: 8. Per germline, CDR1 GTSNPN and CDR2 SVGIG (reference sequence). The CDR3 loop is CAWSTGTSGGWDEQFF. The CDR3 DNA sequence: TGTGCCTGGAGTACCGGGACTAGCGGGGGTTGGGATGAGCAGTTCTTC.

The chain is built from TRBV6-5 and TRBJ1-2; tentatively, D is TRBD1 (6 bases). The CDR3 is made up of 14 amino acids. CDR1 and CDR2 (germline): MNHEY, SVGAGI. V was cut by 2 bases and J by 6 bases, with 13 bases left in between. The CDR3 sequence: CASSYRTAEDGYTF. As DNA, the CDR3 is TGTGCCAGCAGTTACCGGACAGCTGAGGATGGCTACACCTTC.

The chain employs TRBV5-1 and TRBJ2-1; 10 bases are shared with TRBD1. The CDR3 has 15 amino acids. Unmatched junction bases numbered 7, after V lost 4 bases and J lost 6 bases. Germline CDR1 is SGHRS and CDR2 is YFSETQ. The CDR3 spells CASSPGTGVANEQFF. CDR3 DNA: TGCGCCAGCAGCCCGGGGACAGGGGTAGCCAATGAGCAGTTCTTC.

The CDR3 DNA reads TGTGCCAGCACCATTCTTAGGAGCTCCTACGAGCAGTACTTC. It encodes CASTILRSSYEQYF. The chain links TRBV5-8 to TRBJ2-7, with D hard to call. Germline values: CDR1 SGHTS, CDR2 YDEGEE. Between the trimmed V and J ends, which lost 6 bases and 0 bases, there was a span of 13 bases. The CDR3 is 14 residues long.

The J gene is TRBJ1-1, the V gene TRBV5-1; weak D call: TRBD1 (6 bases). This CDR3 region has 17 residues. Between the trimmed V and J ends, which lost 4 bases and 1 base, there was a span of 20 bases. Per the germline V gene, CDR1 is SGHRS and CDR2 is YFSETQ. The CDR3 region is CASSPGVRVEANTEAFF. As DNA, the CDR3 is TGCGCCAGCAGCCCAGGGGTCCGGGTTGAGGCGAACACTGAAGCTTTCTTT.

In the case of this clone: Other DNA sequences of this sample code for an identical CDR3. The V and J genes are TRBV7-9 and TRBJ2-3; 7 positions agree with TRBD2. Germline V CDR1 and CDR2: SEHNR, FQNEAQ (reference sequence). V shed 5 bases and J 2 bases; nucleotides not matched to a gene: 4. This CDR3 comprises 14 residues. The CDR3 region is CASSPSGNTDTQYF. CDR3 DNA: TGTGCCAGCAGCCCTAGCGGAAACACAGATACGCAGTATTTT.

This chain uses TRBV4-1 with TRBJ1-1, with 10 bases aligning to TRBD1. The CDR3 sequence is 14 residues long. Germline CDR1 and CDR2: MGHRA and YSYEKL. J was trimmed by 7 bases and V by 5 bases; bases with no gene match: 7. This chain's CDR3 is CASSYPGTGVEAFF. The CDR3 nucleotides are TGCGCCAGCAGCTACCCCGGGACAGGGGTTGAAGCTTTCTTT.

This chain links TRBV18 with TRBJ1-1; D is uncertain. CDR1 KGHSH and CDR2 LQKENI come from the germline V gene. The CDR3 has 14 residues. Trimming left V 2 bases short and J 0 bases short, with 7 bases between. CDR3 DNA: TGTGCCAGCTCACCATCAGATCTGAACACTGAAGCTTTCTTT. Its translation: CASSPSDLNTEAFF.

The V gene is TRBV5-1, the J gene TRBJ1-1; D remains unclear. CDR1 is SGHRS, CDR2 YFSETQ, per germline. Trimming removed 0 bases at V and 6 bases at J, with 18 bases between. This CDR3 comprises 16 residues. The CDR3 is CASSLVRGSQGAEAFF. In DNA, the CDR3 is TGCGCCAGCAGCTTGGTAAGAGGTTCCCAAGGCGCTGAAGCTTTCTTT.

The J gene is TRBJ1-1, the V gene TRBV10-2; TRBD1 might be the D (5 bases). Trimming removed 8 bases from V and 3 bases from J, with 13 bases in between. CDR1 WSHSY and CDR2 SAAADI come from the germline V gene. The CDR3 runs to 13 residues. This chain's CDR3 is CASCTREDTEAFF. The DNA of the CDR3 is TGCGCCAGCTGCACCAGGGAGGACACTGAAGCTTTCTTT.

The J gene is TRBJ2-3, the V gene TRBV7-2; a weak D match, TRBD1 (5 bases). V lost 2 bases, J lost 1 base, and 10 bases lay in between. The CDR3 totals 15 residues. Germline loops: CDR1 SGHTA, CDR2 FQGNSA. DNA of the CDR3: TGTGCCAGCAGCTTAACAGGAGAGGGCACAGATACGCAGTATTTT. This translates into CASSLTGEGTDTQYF.